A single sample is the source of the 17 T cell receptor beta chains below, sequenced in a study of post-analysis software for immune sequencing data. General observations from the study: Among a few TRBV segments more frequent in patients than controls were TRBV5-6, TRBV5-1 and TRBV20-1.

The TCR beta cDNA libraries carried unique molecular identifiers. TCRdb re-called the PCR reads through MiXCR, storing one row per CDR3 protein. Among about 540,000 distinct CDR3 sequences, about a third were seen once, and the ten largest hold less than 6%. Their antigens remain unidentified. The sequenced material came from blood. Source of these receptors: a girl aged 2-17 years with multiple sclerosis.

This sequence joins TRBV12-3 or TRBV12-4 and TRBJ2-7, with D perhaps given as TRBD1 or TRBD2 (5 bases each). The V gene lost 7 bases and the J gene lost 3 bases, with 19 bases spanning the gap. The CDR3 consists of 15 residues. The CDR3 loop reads CASTGPGTFFYEQYF. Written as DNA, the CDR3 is TGTGCCAGCACCGGACCTGGGACCTTTTTCTACGAGCAGTACTTC.

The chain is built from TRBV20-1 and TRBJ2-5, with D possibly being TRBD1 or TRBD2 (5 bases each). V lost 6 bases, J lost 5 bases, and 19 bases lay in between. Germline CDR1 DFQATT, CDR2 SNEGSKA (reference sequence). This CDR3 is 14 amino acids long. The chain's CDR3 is CSASLRGVTETQYF. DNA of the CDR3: TGCAGTGCCTCCCTCCGAGGGGTCACTGAGACCCAGTACTTC.

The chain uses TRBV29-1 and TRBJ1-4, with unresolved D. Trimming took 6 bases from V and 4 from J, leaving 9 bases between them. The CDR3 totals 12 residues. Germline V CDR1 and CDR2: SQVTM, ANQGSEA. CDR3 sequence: CSVRALNEKLFF. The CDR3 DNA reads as TGCAGCGTCCGGGCCCTTAATGAAAAACTGTTTTTT.

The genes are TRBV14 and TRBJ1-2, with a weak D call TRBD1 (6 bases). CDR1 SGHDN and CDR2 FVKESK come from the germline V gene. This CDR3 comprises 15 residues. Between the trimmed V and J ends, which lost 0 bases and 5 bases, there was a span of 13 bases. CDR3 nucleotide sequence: TGTGCCAGCAGCCAAGATATCCGGACAGAGTATGGCTACACCTTC. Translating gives CASSQDIRTEYGYTF.

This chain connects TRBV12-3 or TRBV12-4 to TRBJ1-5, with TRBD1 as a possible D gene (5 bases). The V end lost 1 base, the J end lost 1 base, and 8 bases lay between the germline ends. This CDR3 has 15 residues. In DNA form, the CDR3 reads TGTGCCAGCAGTTTAGAGGGGACGAGCAATCAGCCCCAGCATTTT. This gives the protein CASSLEGTSNQPQHF.

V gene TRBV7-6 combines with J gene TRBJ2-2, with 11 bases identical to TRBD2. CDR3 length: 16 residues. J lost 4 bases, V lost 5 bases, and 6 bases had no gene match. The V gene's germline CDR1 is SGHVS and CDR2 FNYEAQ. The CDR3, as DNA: TGTGCCAGCAGCCAAGTAGCGGGGGGGCTCACCGGGGAGCTGTTTTTT. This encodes CASSQVAGGLTGELFF.

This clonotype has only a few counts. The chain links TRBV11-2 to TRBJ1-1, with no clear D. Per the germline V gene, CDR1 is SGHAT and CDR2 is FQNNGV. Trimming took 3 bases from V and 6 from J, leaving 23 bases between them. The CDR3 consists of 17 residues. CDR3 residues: CASSLVWSSPGWAEAFF. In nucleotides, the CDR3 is TGTGCCAGCAGCTTGGTATGGTCATCCCCCGGCTGGGCTGAAGCTTTCTTT.

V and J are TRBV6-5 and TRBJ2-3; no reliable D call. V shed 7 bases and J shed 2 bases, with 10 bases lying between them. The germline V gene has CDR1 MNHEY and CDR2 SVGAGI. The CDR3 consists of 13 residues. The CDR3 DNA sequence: TGTGCCAGCATATCATCCCTCACAGATACGCAGTATTTT. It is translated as CASISSLTDTQYF.

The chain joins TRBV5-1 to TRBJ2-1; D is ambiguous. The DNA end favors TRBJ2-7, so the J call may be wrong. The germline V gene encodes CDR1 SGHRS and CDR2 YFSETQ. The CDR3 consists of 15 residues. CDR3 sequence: CASSSPNTSYNEQYF. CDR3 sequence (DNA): TGCGCCAGCAGCTCCCCTAATACCTCCTACAATGAGCAGTACTTC.

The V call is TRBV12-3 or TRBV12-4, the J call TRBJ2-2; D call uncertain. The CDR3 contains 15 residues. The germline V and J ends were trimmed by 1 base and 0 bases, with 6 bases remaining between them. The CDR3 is CASSLGQSNTGELFF. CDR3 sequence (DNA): TGTGCCAGCAGTTTAGGGCAGTCGAACACCGGGGAGCTGTTTTTT.

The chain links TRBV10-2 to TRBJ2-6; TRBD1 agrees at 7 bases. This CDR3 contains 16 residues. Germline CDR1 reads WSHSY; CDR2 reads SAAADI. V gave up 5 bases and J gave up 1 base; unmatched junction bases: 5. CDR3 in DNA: TGCGCCAGCAGTCACGGACAGGCGTCTGGGGCCAACGTCCTGACTTTC. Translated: CASSHGQASGANVLTF.

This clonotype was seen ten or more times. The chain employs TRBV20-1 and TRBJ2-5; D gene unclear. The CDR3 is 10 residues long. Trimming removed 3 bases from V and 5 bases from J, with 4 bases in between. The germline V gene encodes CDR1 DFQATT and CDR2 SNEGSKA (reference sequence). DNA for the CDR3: TGCAGTGCTAGGGCGGAGACCCAGTACTTC. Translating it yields CSARAETQYF.

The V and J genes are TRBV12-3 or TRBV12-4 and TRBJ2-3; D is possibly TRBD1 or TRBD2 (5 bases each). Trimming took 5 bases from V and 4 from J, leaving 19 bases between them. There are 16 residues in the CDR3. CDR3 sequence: CASSQGSGLCADTQYF. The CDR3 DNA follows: TGTGCCAGCAGTCAGGGAAGCGGACTGTGCGCAGATACGCAGTATTTT.

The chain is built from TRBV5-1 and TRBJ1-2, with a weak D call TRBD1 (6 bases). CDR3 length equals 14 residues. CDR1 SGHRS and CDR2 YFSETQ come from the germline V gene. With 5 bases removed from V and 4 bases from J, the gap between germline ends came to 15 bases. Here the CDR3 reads CASRTARTVYGYTF. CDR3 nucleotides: TGCGCCAGCAGGACTGCGAGGACAGTCTATGGCTACACCTTC. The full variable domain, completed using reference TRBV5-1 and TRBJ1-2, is KAGVTQTPRYLIKTRGQQVTLSCSPISGHRSVSWYQQTPGQGLQFLFEYFSETQRNKGNFPGRFSGRQFSNSRSEMNVSTLELGDSALYLCASRTARTVYGYTFGSGTRLTVV.

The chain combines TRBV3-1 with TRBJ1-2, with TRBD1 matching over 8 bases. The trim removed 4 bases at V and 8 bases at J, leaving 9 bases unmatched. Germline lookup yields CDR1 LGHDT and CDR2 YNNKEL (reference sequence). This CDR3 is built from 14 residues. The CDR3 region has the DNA TGTGCCAGCAGCCCCCCGGACAGGGTCTGGGGCTACACCTTC. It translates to CASSPPDRVWGYTF.

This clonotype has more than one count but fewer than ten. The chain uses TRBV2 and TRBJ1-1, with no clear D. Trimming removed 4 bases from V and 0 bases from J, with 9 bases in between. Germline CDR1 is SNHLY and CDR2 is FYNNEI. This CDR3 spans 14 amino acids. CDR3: CASSAQALNTEAFF. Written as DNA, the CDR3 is TGTGCCAGCAGTGCTCAGGCACTGAACACTGAAGCTTTCTTT. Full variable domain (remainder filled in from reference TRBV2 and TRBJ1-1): EPEVTQTPSHQVTQMGQEVILRCVPISNHLYFYWYRQILGQKVEFLVSFYNNEISEKSEIFDDQFSVERPDGSNFTLKIRSTKLEDSAMYFCASSAQALNTEAFFGQGTRLTVV.

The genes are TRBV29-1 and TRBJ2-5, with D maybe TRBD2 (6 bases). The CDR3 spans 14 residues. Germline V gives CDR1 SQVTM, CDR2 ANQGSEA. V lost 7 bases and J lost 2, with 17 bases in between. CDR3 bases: TGCAGCGCCATCCCCCGGGGAGGACAAGAGACCCAGTACTTC. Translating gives CSAIPRGGQETQYF.